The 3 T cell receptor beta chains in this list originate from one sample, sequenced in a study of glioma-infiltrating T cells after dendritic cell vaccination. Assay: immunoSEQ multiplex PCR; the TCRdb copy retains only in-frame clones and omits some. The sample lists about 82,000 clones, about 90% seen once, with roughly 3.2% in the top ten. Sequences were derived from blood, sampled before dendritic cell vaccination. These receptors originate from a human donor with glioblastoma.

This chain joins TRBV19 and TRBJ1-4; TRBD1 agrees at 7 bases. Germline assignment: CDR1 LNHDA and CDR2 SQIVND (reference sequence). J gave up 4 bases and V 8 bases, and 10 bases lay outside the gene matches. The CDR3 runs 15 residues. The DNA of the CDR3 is TGTGCCAGTGCGATAATACAGGGGAATAATGAAAAACTGTTTTTT. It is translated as CASAIIQGNNEKLFF.

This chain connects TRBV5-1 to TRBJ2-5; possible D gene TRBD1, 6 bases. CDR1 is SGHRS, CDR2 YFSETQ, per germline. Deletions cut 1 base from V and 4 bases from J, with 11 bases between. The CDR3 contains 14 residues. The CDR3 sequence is CASSLTGSVETQYF. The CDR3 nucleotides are TGCGCCAGCAGCTTGACAGGGTCGGTAGAGACCCAGTACTTC.

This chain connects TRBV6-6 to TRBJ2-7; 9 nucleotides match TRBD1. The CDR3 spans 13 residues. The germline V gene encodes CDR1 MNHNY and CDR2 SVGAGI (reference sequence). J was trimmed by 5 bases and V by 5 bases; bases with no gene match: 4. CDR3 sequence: CASSRGQGDEQYF. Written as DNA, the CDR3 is TGTGCCAGCAGTAGGGGACAGGGCGACGAGCAGTACTTC.